This TCR beta chain was sequenced during a study of STAT5B mutations in CD4+ large granular lymphocyte leukemia. Across the study: Among healthy donors, a particular HLA allele went with more CDR3 'QG' motifs.

The sample holds a few counts of this clone. Libraries were prepared by immunoSEQ multiplex PCR; TCRdb keeps only in-frame clonotypes and omits some of them. The table shows about 20,000 clones, with around 79% occurring only once. The CDR3 is made up of 15 amino acids. Germline V CDR1 and CDR2: MNHNY, SVGAGI (reference sequence). The ends were cut back, 0 bases at V and 7 bases at J, with 13 bases in the middle. The source is a human donor in good health. Source material: CD4+ T cells from blood buffy coats. The J gene is TRBJ1-5, the V gene TRBV6-6; a weak D match, TRBD1 (6 bases). Written as DNA, the CDR3 is TGTGCCAGCAGTTACTCGTCGGCAGGGGAGCAGCCCCAGCATTTT. It encodes CASSYSSAGEQPQHF.